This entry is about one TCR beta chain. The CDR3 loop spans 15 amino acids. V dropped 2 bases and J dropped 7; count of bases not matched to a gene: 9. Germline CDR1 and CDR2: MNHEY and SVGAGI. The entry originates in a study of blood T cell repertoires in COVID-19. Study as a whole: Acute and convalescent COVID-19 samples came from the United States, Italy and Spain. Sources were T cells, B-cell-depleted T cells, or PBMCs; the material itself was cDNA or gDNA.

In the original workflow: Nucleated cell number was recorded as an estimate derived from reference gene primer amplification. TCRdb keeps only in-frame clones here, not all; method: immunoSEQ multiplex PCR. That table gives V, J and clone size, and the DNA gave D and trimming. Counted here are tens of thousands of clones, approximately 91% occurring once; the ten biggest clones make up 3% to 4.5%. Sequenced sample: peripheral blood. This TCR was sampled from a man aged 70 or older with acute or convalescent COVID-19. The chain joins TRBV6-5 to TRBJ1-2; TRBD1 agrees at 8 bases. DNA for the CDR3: TGTGCCAGCAGTTACCGCGGACAGGGTTTACGTGGCTACACCTTC. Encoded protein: CASSYRGQGLRGYTF.